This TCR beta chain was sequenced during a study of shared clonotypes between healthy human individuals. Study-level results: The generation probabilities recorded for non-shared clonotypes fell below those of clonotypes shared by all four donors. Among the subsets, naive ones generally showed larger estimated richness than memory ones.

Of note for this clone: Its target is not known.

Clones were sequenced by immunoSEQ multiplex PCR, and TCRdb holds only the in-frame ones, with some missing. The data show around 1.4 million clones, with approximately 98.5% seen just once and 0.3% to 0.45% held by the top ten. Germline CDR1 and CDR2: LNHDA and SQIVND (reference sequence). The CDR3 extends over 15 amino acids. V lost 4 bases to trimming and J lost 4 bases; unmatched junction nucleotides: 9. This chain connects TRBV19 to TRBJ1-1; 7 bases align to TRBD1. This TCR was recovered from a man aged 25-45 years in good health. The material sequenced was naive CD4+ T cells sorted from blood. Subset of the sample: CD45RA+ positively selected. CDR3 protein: CASSRQGVGGTEAFF. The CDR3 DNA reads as TGTGCCAGTAGTAGACAGGGCGTTGGTGGCACTGAAGCTTTCTTT.